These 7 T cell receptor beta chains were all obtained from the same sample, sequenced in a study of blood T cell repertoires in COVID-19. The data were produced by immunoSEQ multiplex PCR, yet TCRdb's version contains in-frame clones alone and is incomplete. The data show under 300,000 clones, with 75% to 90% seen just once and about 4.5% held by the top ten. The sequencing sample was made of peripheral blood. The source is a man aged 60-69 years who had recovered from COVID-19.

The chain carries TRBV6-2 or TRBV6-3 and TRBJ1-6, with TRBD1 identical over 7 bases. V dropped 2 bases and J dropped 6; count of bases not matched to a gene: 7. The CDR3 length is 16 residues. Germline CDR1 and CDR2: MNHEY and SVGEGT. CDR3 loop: CASSYQAQGGNSPLHF. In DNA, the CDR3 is TGTGCCAGCAGTTACCAGGCCCAGGGGGGTAATTCACCCCTCCACTTT.

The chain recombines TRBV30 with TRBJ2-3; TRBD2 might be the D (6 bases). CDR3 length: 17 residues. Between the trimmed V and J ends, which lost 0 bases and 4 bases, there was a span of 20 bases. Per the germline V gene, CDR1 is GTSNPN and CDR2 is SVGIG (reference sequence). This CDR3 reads CAWSVRGLPRRADTQYF. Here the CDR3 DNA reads TGTGCCTGGAGTGTACGGGGACTCCCAAGGAGGGCAGATACGCAGTATTTT.

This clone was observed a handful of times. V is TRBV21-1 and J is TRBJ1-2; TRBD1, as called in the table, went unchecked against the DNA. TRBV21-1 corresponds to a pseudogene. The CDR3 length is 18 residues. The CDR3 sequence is CASSKEGPGTGVHYGYTF. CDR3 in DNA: TGTGCCAGCAGCAAAGAAGGTCCCGGGACAGGGGTTCACTATGGCTACACCTTC.

The CDR3 nucleotides are TGTGCCATCAGTGAACCCGGGGGACCGACCTACGAGCAGTACTTC. Translating it yields CAISEPGGPTYEQYF. The genes are TRBV10-3 and TRBJ2-7, with D tentatively TRBD2 (6 bases). CDR1 and CDR2 from the germline V gene are ENHRY and SYGVKD. This CDR3 contains 15 residues. Trimming pared 3 bases from V and 2 bases from J, leaving 14 bases between.

Here the CDR3 reads CASSQVQTAGTQYF. CDR3 coding DNA: TGCGCCAGCAGCCAAGTGCAGACAGCAGGTACGCAGTATTTT. The chain links TRBV4-1 to TRBJ2-3; D is possibly TRBD1 (5 bases). Germline V gives CDR1 MGHRA, CDR2 YSYEKL. The V end was cut by 1 base, the J end by 8 bases, with 13 bases between. The CDR3 runs to 14 residues.

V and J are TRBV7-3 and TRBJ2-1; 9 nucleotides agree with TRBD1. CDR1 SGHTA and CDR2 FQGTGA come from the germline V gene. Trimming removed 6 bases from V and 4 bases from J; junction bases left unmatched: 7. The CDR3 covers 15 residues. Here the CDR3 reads CASSFGGTGYNEQFF. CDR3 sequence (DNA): TGTGCCAGCAGTTTCGGCGGGACAGGGTACAATGAGCAGTTCTTC.

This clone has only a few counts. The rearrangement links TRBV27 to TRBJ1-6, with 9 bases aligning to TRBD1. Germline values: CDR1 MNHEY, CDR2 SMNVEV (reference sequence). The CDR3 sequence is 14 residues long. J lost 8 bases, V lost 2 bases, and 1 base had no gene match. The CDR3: CASSLRTGDSPLHF. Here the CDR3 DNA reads TGTGCCAGCAGTTTACGGACAGGGGATTCACCCCTCCACTTT.